These 13 T cell receptor beta chains were all obtained from the same sample, sequenced in a study of shared clonotypes between healthy human individuals. The data were produced by immunoSEQ multiplex PCR, yet TCRdb's version contains in-frame clones alone and is incomplete. The sample records about 2.3 million clones, over 85% being singletons. The sequencing sample was made of naive CD4+ T cells from PBMCs. Subset noted: CD45RA+ positively selected. All receptors derive from a man between 18 and 29 years old in good health. Some clones in this sample may be carry-over from other donors' samples.

This chain links TRBV4-3 with TRBJ2-2, with TRBD2 identical over 8 bases. Germline CDR1 reads LGHNA; CDR2 reads YSLEER. V was clipped by 3 bases and J by 6 bases; unmatched bases: 12. This CDR3 spans 17 amino acids. CDR3 protein: CASSQRGPAGGPGELFF. The CDR3 nucleotides read TGCGCCAGCAGCCAGAGAGGGCCGGCGGGAGGTCCCGGGGAGCTGTTTTTT.

V is TRBV11-1 and J is TRBJ2-2; D unresolved. V was pared by 5 bases and J by 9 bases, with 13 bases between. Germline assignment: CDR1 SGHAT and CDR2 FQDESV (reference sequence). The CDR3 has 13 residues. The chain's CDR3 is CASSGRQSWELFF. CDR3 nucleotide sequence: TGTGCCAGCAGCGGACGGCAGTCGTGGGAGCTGTTTTTT.

The chain combines TRBV18 with TRBJ2-1; 9 bases match TRBD1. V shed 3 bases, J shed 4 bases, and the junction held 4 bases outside the gene matches. Germline CDR1 is KGHSH and CDR2 is LQKENI. The CDR3 sequence is 15 residues long. CDR3 nucleotides: TGTGCCAGCTCACCGACCGGGACAGGGTACAATGAGCAGTTCTTC. It codes for CASSPTGTGYNEQFF.

Concerning this clone: The sample has other DNA sequences that encode this CDR3 too. This chain connects TRBV6-5 to TRBJ1-2; D remains unclear. Trimming stripped 4 bases from V and 2 bases from J, with 8 bases between. The CDR3 contains 13 residues. Germline CDR1 MNHEY, CDR2 SVGAGI. CDR3 nucleotide sequence: TGTGCCAGCAGTTTAGACGGGAACTATGGCTACACCTTC. Its translation: CASSLDGNYGYTF.

As concerns this clone: The same CDR3 also results from other DNA sequences found in this sample. The J gene is TRBJ2-1, the V gene TRBV9; D perhaps matches TRBD2 (6 bases). Germline V gene data show CDR1 as SGDLS and CDR2 as YYNGEE. The CDR3 has 15 residues. V dropped 0 bases and J dropped 0 bases, with 7 bases sitting between them. The CDR3 loop is CASSVEGGSYNEQFF. The CDR3 bases are TGTGCCAGCAGCGTAGAGGGAGGCTCCTACAATGAGCAGTTCTTC. Supplemented by reference TRBV9 and TRBJ2-1, the full variable domain reads DSGVTQTPKHLITATGQRVTLRCSPRSGDLSVYWYQQSLDQGLQFLIQYYNGEERAKGNILERFSAQQFPDLHSELNLSSLELGDSALYFCASSVEGGSYNEQFFGPGTRLTVL.

The J gene is TRBJ1-3, the V gene TRBV7-9; no clear D. Germline V gene data show CDR1 as SEHNR and CDR2 as FQNEAQ (reference sequence). V was pared by 4 bases and J by 8 bases, with 12 bases between. This CDR3 spans 13 amino acids. The CDR3 DNA reads TGTGCCAGCAGCTCCCCACCCGTGGACACCATATATTTT. Translation gives CASSSPPVDTIYF. Using reference TRBV7-9 and TRBJ1-3 for the parts outside the CDR3, the full variable domain is DTGVSQNPRHKITKRGQNVTFRCDPISEHNRLYWYRQTLGQGPEFLTYFQNEAQLEKSRLLSDRFSAERPKGSFSTLEIQRTEQGDSAMYLCASSSPPVDTIYFGEGSWLTVV.

The V and J genes are TRBV6-6 and TRBJ2-5; 7 bases match TRBD2. The trim removed 0 bases at V and 2 bases at J, leaving 3 bases unmatched. Germline CDR1 MNHNY, CDR2 SVGAGI (reference sequence). CDR3 length: 15 residues. CDR3 sequence (DNA): TGTGCCAGCAGTTACTCGGTGCGGGAGCAAGAGACCCAGTACTTC. Its translation: CASSYSVREQETQYF.

The chain links TRBV27 to TRBJ2-1, with D uncertain. The germline V gene has CDR1 MNHEY and CDR2 SMNVEV (reference sequence). Trimming removed 8 bases at V and 11 bases at J, with 25 bases between. This CDR3 region has 15 residues. The CDR3 region has the DNA TGTGCCAGCGGGCCTTTCATAGGTGTTTCGCCTAAGCAGTTCTTC. Residues: CASGPFIGVSPKQFF.

This clone was seen a few times. The chain employs TRBV29-1 and TRBJ1-5; D not resolved. The CDR3 has 11 amino acids. In germline, CDR1 is SQVTM, CDR2 ANQGSEA. V lost 4 bases, J lost 11 bases, and 12 bases lay in between. For the CDR3, the DNA is TGCAGCGTTGCCGCCCTTGGGACCCAGCATTTT. Its protein product is CSVAALGTQHF. Full variable domain (outside the CDR3, taken from reference TRBV29-1 and TRBJ1-5): SAVISQKPSRDICQRGTSLTIQCQVDSQVTMMFWYRQQPGQSLTLIATANQGSEATYESGFVIDKFPISRPNLTFSTLTVSNMSPEDSSIYLCSVAALGTQHFGDGTRLSIL.

The V and J genes are TRBV10-1 and TRBJ2-2; 8 bases match TRBD1. CDR3 length: 15 residues. Germline values: CDR1 WNHNN, CDR2 SYGVQD (reference sequence). J was trimmed by 0 bases and V by 6 bases; bases with no gene match: 3. The chain's CDR3 is CASSAGGPNTGELFF. DNA of the CDR3: TGCGCCAGCAGCGCAGGGGGCCCGAACACCGGGGAGCTGTTTTTT.

Concerning this clone itself: The same CDR3 arises from other DNA sequences in this sample as well. The genes are TRBV7-2 and TRBJ2-3, with D uncertain. The CDR3 contains 14 residues. Trimming took 1 base from V and 3 from J, leaving 8 bases between them. Germline-derived CDR1 and CDR2 are SGHTA and FQGNSA. Here the CDR3 reads CASSLGGRTDTQYF. The DNA of the CDR3 is TGTGCCAGCAGCTTAGGCGGCAGAACAGATACGCAGTATTTT.

The chain is built from TRBV7-8 and TRBJ2-4; no clear D gene. V shed 4 bases and J shed 9 bases, with 10 bases lying between them. Germline V gene data show CDR1 as SGHVS and CDR2 as FQNEAQ. The length of the CDR3 is 12 residues. CDR3 protein: CASSSGRSIQYF. CDR3 in DNA: TGTGCCAGCAGCTCCGGCAGAAGCATTCAGTACTTC. The entire variable domain, with the rest obtained from reference TRBV7-8 and TRBJ2-4, is as follows: GAGVSQSPRYKVAKRGQDVALRCDPISGHVSLFWYQQALGQGPEFLTYFQNEAQLDKSGLPSDRFFAERPEGSVSTLKIQRTQQEDSAVYLCASSSGRSIQYFGAGTRLSVL.

In the case of this clone: Other DNA sequences from this sample encode an identical CDR3 as well. V gene TRBV29-1 combines with J gene TRBJ2-7, with no clear D. V shed 4 bases and J shed 3 bases, with 4 bases lying between them. This CDR3 has 10 amino acids. The germline CDR1 and CDR2 sequences are SQVTM and ANQGSEA. The CDR3 nucleotides are TGCAGCGTTGGGAGCTACGAGCAGTACTTC. Translated: CSVGSYEQYF.